These 25 T cell receptor beta chains were sequenced from one sample in a study of cytomegalovirus exposure and HLA in healthy donors. Primers: 60 Vbeta forward and 13 Jbeta reverse. TCRdb's copy holds only in-frame clones and misses some; the assay was immunoSEQ multiplex PCR. In the table there are about 220,000 clones, over 60% of which are singletons. The sequenced material came from PBMCs. All receptors derive from a man aged 18 to 35 in good health and CMV-seronegative.

The chain joins TRBV11-2 to TRBJ2-2, with 13 bases lining up with TRBD2. CDR3 length: 19 amino acids. Germline V gene data show CDR1 as SGHAT and CDR2 as FQNNGV. V trimming: 4 bases; J trimming: 4 bases; junction bases outside the gene matches: 12. CDR3 in amino acids: CASSSTTSGRALGTGELFF. The DNA for the CDR3 is TGTGCCAGCAGCTCAACAACTAGCGGGAGGGCCTTGGGCACCGGGGAGCTGTTTTTT.

This rearrangement joins TRBV5-1 to TRBJ2-1, with a possible D match to TRBD1 (6 bases). V was trimmed by 0 bases and J by 6 bases, leaving 25 bases between them. This CDR3 region has 19 residues. Germline V gives CDR1 SGHRS, CDR2 YFSETQ. In nucleotides, the CDR3 is TGCGCCAGCAGCTTGGGATTAAACAGGGTCCGGGGAAAGGGCAATGAGCAGTTCTTC. This codes for CASSLGLNRVRGKGNEQFF.

This chain links TRBV28 with TRBJ1-1, with unresolved D. CDR3 length: 15 residues. Germline V gene data show CDR1 as MDHEN and CDR2 as SYDVKM. Trimming took 6 bases from V and 5 from J, leaving 19 bases between them. This chain's CDR3 is CASRWRVQISTEAFF. The CDR3 nucleotides are TGTGCCAGCAGGTGGCGGGTACAGATTTCGACTGAAGCTTTCTTT. Supplemented by reference TRBV28 and TRBJ1-1, the full variable domain reads DVKVTQSSRYLVKRTGEKVFLECVQDMDHENMFWYRQDPGLGLRLIYFSYDVKMKEKGDIPEGYSVSREKKERFSLILESASTNQTSMYLCASRWRVQISTEAFFGQGTRLTVV.

Details on this clone: The identical CDR3 is also encoded by other nucleotide sequences in the sample. The CDR3 protein is CAWSGTDEQYF. The CDR3 coding sequence is TGTGCCTGGAGTGGAACAGACGAGCAGTACTTC. V is TRBV30 and J is TRBJ2-7; D is unresolved. V was cut by 1 base and J by 5 bases, with 6 bases left in between. Germline CDR1 reads GTSNPN; CDR2 reads SVGIG (reference sequence). This CDR3 has 11 amino acids.

The V call is TRBV25-1, the J call TRBJ2-7; D is perhaps TRBD1 (6 bases). CDR3 length: 13 amino acids. From germline, CDR1 is MGHDK and CDR2 SYGVNS. The V end lost 6 bases, the J end lost 7 bases, and 16 bases lay between the germline ends. CDR3 protein: CASSPTQGREQYF. The CDR3 coding sequence is TGTGCCAGCAGCCCTACACAGGGTCGGGAGCAGTACTTC.

The chain couples TRBV5-1 to TRBJ1-1; perhaps TRBD1 as D (5 bases). V gave up 4 bases and J gave up 3 bases, with 10 bases separating them. There are 13 residues in the CDR3. Germline-derived CDR1 and CDR2 are SGHRS and YFSETQ. DNA of the CDR3: TGCGCCAGCAGCCCGACAGTAGACACTGAAGCTTTCTTT. Protein sequence: CASSPTVDTEAFF.

The V and J genes are TRBV5-4 and TRBJ2-2, with 7 bases identical to TRBD1. The CDR3 sequence is 15 residues long. The V gene's germline CDR1 is SGHNT and CDR2 YYREEE (reference sequence). The ends lost 4 bases at V and 2 bases at J; junction bases unmatched: 5. The DNA of the CDR3 is TGTGCCAGCAGCGTCCGGGACAGAAACACCGGGGAGCTGTTTTTT. This translates into CASSVRDRNTGELFF.

This clone was picked up a small number of times. This chain connects TRBV6-1 to TRBJ2-7; D ambiguous. The length of the CDR3 is 11 residues. Germline loops: CDR1 MNHNS, CDR2 SASEGT. V was trimmed by 9 bases and J by 4 bases, leaving 10 bases between them. The CDR3 region is CASNSLYEQYF. CDR3 coding DNA: TGTGCCAGTAACAGTTTATACGAGCAGTACTTC.

The V gene is TRBV28, the J gene TRBJ1-3; 7 nucleotides line up with TRBD1. V dropped 11 bases and J dropped 4; count of bases not matched to a gene: 11. Per the germline V gene, CDR1 is MDHEN and CDR2 is SYDVKM. This CDR3 is built from 14 residues. The CDR3 loop is CAALDRAGGNTIYF. CDR3 DNA: TGTGCCGCCTTAGACAGGGCAGGAGGAAACACCATATATTTT.

The CDR3 loop is CASRPRGGKSEQYF. The CDR3 nucleotides are TGTGCCAGTAGGCCACGAGGGGGAAAATCCGAGCAGTACTTC. The chain carries TRBV19 and TRBJ2-7; TRBD1 might be the D (6 bases). Germline V CDR1 and CDR2: LNHDA, SQIVND (reference sequence). The V gene lost 6 bases and the J gene lost 6 bases, with 18 bases spanning the gap. The CDR3 totals 14 residues.

This chain joins TRBV11-1 and TRBJ1-2; D unclear. This CDR3 is 13 amino acids long. Trimming cost V 5 bases and J 2 bases, with 9 bases left between them. CDR1 is SGHAT and CDR2 is FQDESV in the germline V gene (reference sequence). The CDR3 region is CASSPRLNYGYTF. The CDR3 bases are TGTGCCAGCAGCCCGCGCCTGAACTATGGCTACACCTTC. Using reference TRBV11-1 and TRBJ1-2 for the parts outside the CDR3, the full variable domain is EAEVAQSPRYKITEKSQAVAFWCDPISGHATLYWYRQILGQGPELLVQFQDESVVDDSQLPKDRFSAERLKGVDSTLKIQPAELGDSAMYLCASSPRLNYGYTFGSGTRLTVV.

As DNA, the CDR3 is TGTGCCAGCAGTCCCGGACTAGCGAATCAATACGAGCAGTACTTC. This sequence encodes CASSPGLANQYEQYF. The chain links TRBV27 to TRBJ2-7, with 9 bases that match TRBD2. V lost 5 bases, J lost 4 bases, and 9 bases stayed unmatched. The germline CDR1 and CDR2 sequences are MNHEY and SMNVEV (reference sequence). This CDR3 has 15 residues.

This chain connects TRBV5-3 to TRBJ2-7; D remains ambiguous. Being an ORF, TRBV5-3 has a function that is uncertain. Trimming left V 2 bases short and J 0 bases short, with 12 bases between. There are 15 residues in the CDR3. The CDR3: CARSFSRQLSYEQYF. CDR3 bases: TGTGCCAGAAGCTTCTCGCGGCAACTCTCCTACGAGCAGTACTTC.

J is TRBJ2-3 and V is TRBV7-8, with 8 positions matching TRBD1. Germline CDR1 SGHVS, CDR2 FQNEAQ. This CDR3 region has 17 residues. The J segment lost 1 base and the V segment lost 0 bases, leaving 6 bases of the junction unmatched. CDR3 region: CASSLASGGLGTDTQYF. CDR3 bases: TGTGCCAGCAGCTTAGCTTCAGGGGGCTTGGGCACAGATACGCAGTATTTT.

V gene TRBV19 combines with J gene TRBJ1-2, with TRBD1 matching over 8 bases. The CDR3 length is 17 residues. The ends lost 4 bases at V and 7 bases at J; junction bases unmatched: 17. CDR1 is LNHDA, CDR2 SQIVND, per germline (reference sequence). For the CDR3, the DNA is TGTGCCAGTAGTACCCCAGCGACAGGGGAGGCTTTGGGTGGCTACACCTTC. It specifies CASSTPATGEALGGYTF.

The chain has TRBV5-4 and TRBJ2-5, with TRBD1 identical over 12 bases. The assigned J gene may be wrong: the sequence end matches TRBJ2-7 better. Germline V gene data show CDR1 as SGHNT and CDR2 as YYREEE (reference sequence). This CDR3 spans 14 amino acids. CDR3 DNA: TGTGCCAGCAGCAGGGACAGGGGGCAGTACGAGCAGTACTTC. Its protein product is CASSRDRGQYEQYF.

The V gene is TRBV5-1, the J gene TRBJ1-3, with D possibly being TRBD1 (5 bases). V lost 5 bases, J lost 0 bases, and 12 bases lay in between. This CDR3 contains 15 residues. The germline CDR1 and CDR2 sequences are SGHRS and YFSETQ. CDR3 loop: CASSPWGDSGNTIYF. Here the CDR3 DNA reads TGCGCCAGCAGTCCCTGGGGCGACTCTGGAAACACCATATATTTT. Supplemented by reference TRBV5-1 and TRBJ1-3, the full variable domain reads KAGVTQTPRYLIKTRGQQVTLSCSPISGHRSVSWYQQTPGQGLQFLFEYFSETQRNKGNFPGRFSGRQFSNSRSEMNVSTLELGDSALYLCASSPWGDSGNTIYFGEGSWLTVV.

This clone was observed a few times. The chain employs TRBV28 and TRBJ2-7, with 10 bases identical to TRBD2. This CDR3 spans 13 amino acids. CDR1 is MDHEN, CDR2 SYDVKM, per germline. V gave up 3 bases and J gave up 11 bases; unmatched junction bases: 7. CDR3 DNA sequence: TGTGCCAGCAGTTTGGGCCTAGCGGGAGCGAAGTACTTC. This encodes CASSLGLAGAKYF.

The J gene is TRBJ1-2, the V gene TRBV30; no reliable D call. This CDR3 spans 13 amino acids. V lost 2 bases and J lost 8, with 15 bases in between. Germline V lookup: CDR1 GTSNPN, CDR2 SVGIG (reference sequence). The CDR3 nucleotides read TGTGCCTGGAGTAACCGGGCGGCGGGGGGCTACACCTTC. It codes for CAWSNRAAGGYTF.

The chain employs TRBV4-1 and TRBJ1-4; the D is unclear. Trimming shortened V by 1 base and J by 8 bases, and 11 bases separated the two germline ends. The CDR3 is made up of 14 amino acids. Germline CDR1 reads MGHRA; CDR2 reads YSYEKL. CDR3 region: CASSQGGLYEKLFF. CDR3 bases: TGCGCCAGCAGCCAAGGAGGGCTCTACGAAAAACTGTTTTTT.

The chain employs TRBV19 and TRBJ2-5, with TRBD2 identical over 7 bases. The J segment lost 4 bases and the V segment lost 7 bases, leaving 9 bases of the junction unmatched. Germline CDR1 LNHDA, CDR2 SQIVND (reference sequence). This CDR3 is 14 amino acids long. The CDR3 loop is CASMGRESGETQYF. The DNA for the CDR3 is TGTGCCAGTATGGGGCGGGAGTCTGGAGAGACCCAGTACTTC.

The chain recombines TRBV11-3 with TRBJ2-3; D unclear. Deletions cut 4 bases from V and 8 bases from J, with 10 bases between. Germline CDR1 reads SGHNT; CDR2 reads YENEEA. CDR3 length: 12 residues. CDR3 DNA: TGTGCCAGCAGCTCATGGGCCGGTACGCAGTATTTT. Protein product: CASSSWAGTQYF. Based on the CDR3 plus reference TRBV11-3 and TRBJ2-3, the full variable domain is EAGVVQSPRYKIIEKKQPVAFWCNPISGHNTLYWYLQNLGQGPELLIRYENEEAVDDSQLPKDRFSAERLKGVDSTLKIQPAELGDSAVYLCASSSWAGTQYFGPGTRLTVL.

The chain uses TRBV20-1 and TRBJ2-4, with D unclear. In germline, CDR1 is DFQATT, CDR2 SNEGSKA (reference sequence). The CDR3 is 10 residues long. V dropped 6 bases and J dropped 3 bases, with 3 bases sitting between them. CDR3 DNA: TGCAGTGCCTTCAAAAACATTCAGTACTTC. Its translation is CSAFKNIQYF.

This chain uses TRBV5-4 with TRBJ1-2; a weak D match, TRBD1 (6 bases). Trimming cost V 0 bases and J 0 bases, with 9 bases left between them. Looked up from germline, CDR1 is SGHNT and CDR2 is YYREEE (reference sequence). The CDR3 runs 15 residues. CDR3 residues: CASSLGAGANYGYTF. The CDR3 nucleotides read TGTGCCAGCAGCTTGGGGGCAGGGGCTAACTATGGCTACACCTTC.

As regards this clone: The same CDR3 arises from other DNA sequences in this sample as well. The chain joins TRBV5-1 to TRBJ2-7, with 9 bases fitting TRBD1. The CDR3 consists of 14 residues. The junction had 6 bases not matched to a gene; V was cut back by 4 bases and J by 4 bases. The germline V gene has CDR1 SGHRS and CDR2 YFSETQ. For the CDR3, the DNA is TGCGCCAGCAGCCTGGGACAGGGTGGTTACGAGCAGTACTTC. Translating gives CASSLGQGGYEQYF. Full variable domain (outside the CDR3, taken from reference TRBV5-1 and TRBJ2-7): KAGVTQTPRYLIKTRGQQVTLSCSPISGHRSVSWYQQTPGQGLQFLFEYFSETQRNKGNFPGRFSGRQFSNSRSEMNVSTLELGDSALYLCASSLGQGGYEQYFGPGTRLTVT.